A selection of T cell receptor beta chains follows, all from one sample in a study of T cell responses to AZD1222 COVID-19 vaccine. Some clones are missing from TCRdb's copy, which holds only in-frame ones; the method was immunoSEQ multiplex PCR. The top ten hold roughly 6.2% of the sample, which has around 150,000 clones, 90% seen once. The sequences come from peripheral blood, collected 28 days after the second AZD1222 dose. Receptors were obtained from an adult who received the AZD1222 COVID-19 vaccine. Each CDR3 is given with its conserved first and last residue. A D gene is named only where the DNA matches it firmly. Rows may omit the clone size; those that give it use once, few, many or a size class.

D	J	size	V	DNA	CDR3
.	TRBJ2-7	.	TRBV7-6	TGTGCCAGCAGCTTAGGGTACGGGATTTTGGGCGACGAGCAGTACTTC	CASSLGYGILGDEQYF
TRBD1	TRBJ1-4	few	TRBV30	TGTGCCTGGGCGGGACAGCCTAATGAAAAACTGTTTTTT	CAWAGQPNEKLFF
.	TRBJ2-7	once	TRBV7-2	TGTGCCAGCAGCTTAGCGGGATTGAACGAGCAGTACTTC	CASSLAGLNEQYF
.	TRBJ1-4	.	TRBV25-1	TGTGCCAGCAGTGAAGTTGGGGGCGGTGAAAAACTGTTTTTT	CASSEVGGGEKLFF
.	TRBJ1-2	.	TRBV5-1	TGCGCCAGCAGCTCTGGGGAGGGGGTGAGGTATGGCTACACCTTC	CASSSGEGVRYGYTF
.	TRBJ1-2	.	TRBV6-5	TGTGCCAGCGGGGGAGGGGGGCAATCGACAGGCTACACCTTC	CASGGGGQSTGYTF
TRBD2	TRBJ2-3	.	TRBV18	TGTGCCAGCTCACTTAGCGGGGTAAGCACAGATACGCAGTATTTT	CASSLSGVSTDTQYF
TRBD1	TRBJ1-3	.	TRBV7-2	TGTGCCAGCAGCTCCCGACAGGGGGCTGTCGTAAACACCATATATTTT	CASSSRQGAVVNTIYF
.	TRBJ1-2	.	TRBV6-6	TGTGCCAGCAGTTACCCGGGACCTACAGCCTTC	CASSYPGPTAF
.	TRBJ1-6	.	TRBV11-2	TGTGCCAGCAGGGAGCAGAGTAATTCACCCCTCCACTTT	CASREQSNSPLHF
.	TRBJ1-5	.	TRBV28	TGTGCCAGCAGTGCTCAGGGTTCTGGACAGCCCCAGCATTTT	CASSAQGSGQPQHF
TRBD2	TRBJ2-5	.	TRBV24-1	TGTGCCACATCGAGACTAGCGGGAGAGACCCAGTACTTC	CATSRLAGETQYF
.	TRBJ2-7	.	TRBV6-5	TGTGCCAGCAGCCCCACGCCCTCCTACGAGCAGTACTTC	CASSPTPSYEQYF
TRBD1	TRBJ2-4	.	TRBV27	TGTGCCAGCAGTTCCCCGGGACAGGGAGAAAACATTCAGTACTTC	CASSSPGQGENIQYF
TRBD1	TRBJ1-6	medium-sized	TRBV3-1/TRBV3-2	TGTGCCAGCAGCCAAACCGGGACAGGGGGTTTTTCACCCCTCCACTTT	CASSQTGTGGFSPLHF
.	TRBJ1-5	once	TRBV15	TGTGCCACCAGCAGAGTGGGGGCAAACAGCAATCAGCCCCAGCATTTT	CATSRVGANSNQPQHF
TRBD1	TRBJ2-2	.	TRBV2	TGTGCCAGCAGCGGACAGGGGTCTACAAACACCGGGGAGCTGTTTTTT	CASSGQGSTNTGELFF
.	TRBJ2-3	.	TRBV3-1/TRBV3-2	TGTGCCAGCAGCCATGGCGGCGCCGGGGCGTCGGGTACGCAGTATTTT	CASSHGGAGASGTQYF
.	TRBJ2-2	.	TRBV10-2	TGCGCCAGCAGTGAGTACTTAAGCCAAAACAGGTTCACCGGGGAGCTGTTTTTT	CASSEYLSQNRFTGELFF
.	TRBJ1-6	.	TRBV7-2	TGTGCCAGCAGCTTAGGACAGAATAATTCACCCCTCCACTTT	CASSLGQNNSPLHF
.	TRBJ2-2	.	TRBV18	TGTGCCAGCTCCCCTATTGATTCCGGGGCCATGGCCGGGGAGCTGTTTTTT	CASSPIDSGAMAGELFF
.	TRBJ1-3	.	TRBV19	TGTGCCAGTAGTATACAGGAGATCTCTGGAAACACCATATATTTT	CASSIQEISGNTIYF
.	TRBJ2-3	.	TRBV28	TGTGCCAGCAGTACCCCTCGCGGGGACCCGGGGCCACATACGCAGTATTTT	CASSTPRGDPGPHTQYF
TRBD2	TRBJ2-3	.	TRBV11-2	TGTGCCAGCAGCTTAGCCGGGATGCGGGGGGATACGCAGTATTTT	CASSLAGMRGDTQYF
.	TRBJ1-5	.	TRBV19	TGTGCCAGTAGTATGGGCGGGGTCCTACAGCCCCAGCATTTT	CASSMGGVLQPQHF
.	TRBJ1-4	.	TRBV5-1	TGCGCCAGCAGCTTGATGGGGGGCACTAATGAAAAACTGTTTTTT	CASSLMGGTNEKLFF
.	TRBJ2-5	.	TRBV21-1	TGTGCCAGCAGCAATTTGATCAGGGCGGAGACCCAGTACTTC	CASSNLIRAETQYF
.	TRBJ2-5	.	TRBV16	TGTGCCAGCAGCCAAGCTGGGGGGCCAGAGACCCAGTACTTC	CASSQAGGPETQYF
TRBD2	TRBJ2-7	.	TRBV6-5	TGTGCCAGCAGTTACCGGGCGGGAGGGCCGTATGAGCAGTACTTC	CASSYRAGGPYEQYF
.	TRBJ1-4	.	TRBV27	TGTGCCAGCAGTTTGGCGTCAGGGGTCTTAGGGGAAAAACTGTTTTTT	CASSLASGVLGEKLFF
.	TRBJ1-2	.	TRBV3-1/TRBV3-2	TGTGCCAGCAGTCCCCAGGAGATGTCTGGCTACACCTTC	CASSPQEMSGYTF
.	TRBJ2-7	few	TRBV6-6	TGTGCCAGCAGCGGACAGTTGATAACCTACGAGCAGTACTTC	CASSGQLITYEQYF
.	TRBJ2-3	.	TRBV19	TGTGCCAGTAGTAGTGCCCAGAGCACAGATACGCAGTATTTT	CASSSAQSTDTQYF
TRBD1	TRBJ2-7	.	TRBV5-1	TGCGCCAGCAGCTTCAGGACAGGGAGTTTCTACGAGCAGTACTTC	CASSFRTGSFYEQYF
.	TRBJ1-4	.	TRBV5-1	TGCGCCAGCAGTGACATGCTTAATAATGAAAAACTGTTTTTT	CASSDMLNNEKLFF
TRBD2	TRBJ2-5	.	TRBV6-1	TGTGCCAGCAGTAAAGGACTAGTACTGGCAGAGACCCAGTACTTC	CASSKGLVLAETQYF
.	TRBJ1-4	once	TRBV6-5	TGTGCCAGCAGTTACACCCAGGGTGGTGAAAAACTGTTTTTT	CASSYTQGGEKLFF
TRBD1	TRBJ1-2	.	TRBV25-1	TGTGCCAGCAGTGATTCGGGACAGGGGGCGCAGTACTATGGCTACACCTTC	CASSDSGQGAQYYGYTF
TRBD2	TRBJ2-7	.	TRBV4-1	TGCGCCAGCAGCCAAGGGAGGCTAGCGGGAGTCTCCTACGAGCAGTACTTC	CASSQGRLAGVSYEQYF
.	TRBJ1-2	.	TRBV5-1	TGCGCCAGCAGCCTATTAAGGAATGGGGTTGGCTACACCTTC	CASSLLRNGVGYTF
TRBD1	TRBJ2-4	.	TRBV7-9	TGTGCCAGCAGCCAACAGGGGGGCAAAAACATTCAGTACTTC	CASSQQGGKNIQYF
.	TRBJ2-3	few	TRBV29-1	TGCAGCGTCTCCGATCCAGATACGCAGTATTTT	CSVSDPDTQYF
.	TRBJ2-7	.	TRBV5-1	TGCGCCAGCAGCTACGAGACTGAATACGAGCAGTACTTC	CASSYETEYEQYF
TRBD1	TRBJ2-2	few	TRBV7-3	TGTGCCAGCAGCTCGACAGGGGGGAACACCGGGGAGCTGTTTTTT	CASSSTGGNTGELFF
.	TRBJ1-6	.	TRBV6-5	TGTGCCAGCAGAGTCAGTAATTCACCCCTCCACTTT	CASRVSNSPLHF
.	TRBJ1-6	.	TRBV6-5	TGTGCCAGCAGCCTGGACGGCAATTCACCCCTCCACTTT	CASSLDGNSPLHF
TRBD1	TRBJ1-2	.	TRBV18	TGTGCCAGCTCACCCGGACAGGGGAGGGATGGCTACACCTTC	CASSPGQGRDGYTF
.	TRBJ1-5	.	TRBV4-1	TGCGCCAGCAGCCAAGATGGTAATCAGCCCCAGCATTTT	CASSQDGNQPQHF
.	TRBJ2-2	.	TRBV25-1	TGTGCCAGCAGTGACTTAGGAAAAACGAACACCGGGGAGCTGTTTTTT	CASSDLGKTNTGELFF
TRBD1	TRBJ1-5	.	TRBV5-1	TGCGCCAGCAGCTTGCAACCTGGACAGGGGGCCCGAAATAGCAATCAGCCCCAGCATTTT	CASSLQPGQGARNSNQPQHF
.	TRBJ2-7	.	TRBV19	TGTGCCAGTAGTAGGGCAGGGCTTTACGGGGAAACCTACGAGCAGTACTTC	CASSRAGLYGETYEQYF
TRBD1	TRBJ1-6	.	TRBV28	TGTGCCAGCACTACCGCCCCCGGACAGGCAATAGTATTCCTCCACTTT	CASTTAPGQAIVFLHF
.	TRBJ1-6	.	TRBV28	TGTGCCAGCAGCAATAATTCACCCCTCCACTTT	CASSNNSPLHF
.	TRBJ1-1	.	TRBV28	TGTGCCAGCAGTTTGGGTCACACTGAAGCTTTCTTT	CASSLGHTEAFF
.	TRBJ2-5	.	TRBV5-1	TGCGCCAGCAGCGCACAGGAGACCCAGTACTTC	CASSAQETQYF
.	TRBJ2-2	.	TRBV11-1	TGTGCCAGCAGCCCTACTGGACAGTACACCGGGGAGCTGTTTTTT	CASSPTGQYTGELFF
.	TRBJ2-3	.	TRBV5-4	TGTGCCAGCAGCTCGAAGGGGGTAGAAGATACGCAGTATTTT	CASSSKGVEDTQYF
.	TRBJ2-3	.	TRBV10-3	TGTGCCATCAGCCCAGCGATCAACACAGATACGCAGTATTTT	CAISPAINTDTQYF
TRBD2	TRBJ2-7	.	TRBV28	TGTGCCAGCAGTTTCGCGGGGGGCCGAAACGAGCAGTACTTC	CASSFAGGRNEQYF
TRBD1	TRBJ2-2	.	TRBV11-2	TGTGCCAGCAGCCCACGGACAGGGGGACCCGGGGAGCTGTTTTTT	CASSPRTGGPGELFF